A single sample is the source of the 30 T cell receptor beta chains below, sequenced in a study of human thymus T cells (dated by TCRdb to between 2020 and 2021). The thymus tissue came from surgical resects taken out during corrective cardiac surgery. The receptor library was made with the immunoSEQ multiplex PCR assay. Not all clones reach the TCRdb copy of this immuneACCESS table, which keeps in-frame sequences only. Checked studies attribute under half of the gap to unresolved V genes and leave the rest unexplained. The sample data list more than 70,000 clones, and approximately 97% of these were observed just once. The ten most abundant clones make up approximately 0.03% of the sample. The source material was thymus tissue. These TCRs come from a boy younger than two with a congenital heart defect but otherwise immunologically healthy.

DNA of the CDR3: TGTGCCAGTAGGGAGGGGCCGGGAACCGGGGAGCTGTTTTTT. Its protein is CASREGPGTGELFF. The chain uses TRBV19 and TRBJ2-2, with a tentative D call TRBD2 (6 bases). V dropped 6 bases and J dropped 5 bases, with 13 bases sitting between them. This CDR3 contains 14 residues. In germline, CDR1 is LNHDA, CDR2 SQIVND (reference sequence).

The chain employs TRBV9 and TRBJ2-4, with 16 bases fitting TRBD2. Germline loops: CDR1 SGDLS, CDR2 YYNGEE. V was clipped by 3 bases and J by 5 bases; unmatched bases: 8. CDR3 size: 18 residues. CDR3 in amino acids: CASSAAGLAGGPENIQYF. CDR3 bases: TGTGCCAGCAGCGCCGCGGGACTAGCGGGAGGGCCGGAAAACATTCAGTACTTC.

This chain uses TRBV5-4 with TRBJ2-5; possible D gene TRBD1, 5 bases. CDR3 size: 16 residues. The V end lost 0 bases, the J end lost 3 bases, and 15 bases lay between the germline ends. CDR1 is SGHNT, CDR2 YYREEE, per germline (reference sequence). DNA for the CDR3: TGTGCCAGCAGCTTGGGGGGCAGGGTGGGTAAAGAGACCCAGTACTTC. This sequence encodes CASSLGGRVGKETQYF. Full variable domain (outside the CDR3, taken from reference TRBV5-4 and TRBJ2-5): ETGVTQSPTHLIKTRGQQVTLRCSSQSGHNTVSWYQQALGQGPQFIFQYYREEENGRGNFPPRFSGLQFPNYSSELNVNALELDDSALYLCASSLGGRVGKETQYFGPGTRLLVL.

The rearrangement links TRBV28 to TRBJ1-1; TRBD1 is a possible D gene (6 bases). V was shortened by 7 bases and J by 4 bases, with 25 bases between the two germline ends. The CDR3 consists of 17 residues. Germline V gene data show CDR1 as MDHEN and CDR2 as SYDVKM. CDR3 nucleotides: TGTGCCAGCACCAGGGTGGGACACGAGACCCTCCTCACTGAAGCTTTCTTT. Translated, it gives CASTRVGHETLLTEAFF.

V usage is TRBV14 and J usage is TRBJ2-3; 9 bases line up with TRBD2. The CDR3 sequence is 18 residues long. With V trimmed by 0 bases and J by 0 bases, 7 bases remained unmatched. Germline lookup yields CDR1 SGHDN and CDR2 FVKESK. DNA for the CDR3: TGTGCCAGCAGCCAAGATATGCTAGCGGGGACTAGCACAGATACGCAGTATTTT. Translating gives CASSQDMLAGTSTDTQYF.

V is TRBV19 and J is TRBJ2-5, with TRBD1 matching over 8 bases. The CDR3 runs to 15 residues. Germline V gene lookup returns CDR1 LNHDA and CDR2 SQIVND (reference sequence). The V and J ends lost 4 bases and 0 bases, in that order; junction bases with no gene match: 4. This CDR3 reads CASSNQDRDQETQYF. The DNA of the CDR3 is TGTGCCAGTAGTAACCAGGACAGGGACCAAGAGACCCAGTACTTC.

The chain couples TRBV30 to TRBJ1-1; D might be TRBD1 (6 bases). V lost 5 bases, J lost 0 bases, and 16 bases lay in between. This CDR3 has 15 amino acids. Germline CDR1 reads GTSNPN; CDR2 reads SVGIG (reference sequence). The CDR3 sequence is CAWSSGGSMNTEAFF. DNA for the CDR3: TGTGCCTGGTCCTCGGGGGGCTCCATGAACACTGAAGCTTTCTTT.

This clone was picked up a small number of times. The gene calls are TRBV18 and TRBJ1-1, with D unresolved. CDR1 is KGHSH, CDR2 LQKENI, per germline. Trimming took off 2 bases at V and 1 base at J, with 11 bases between the two ends. This CDR3 region has 15 residues. CDR3 protein: CASSPSGPGNTEAFF. The DNA of the CDR3 is TGTGCCAGCTCACCATCGGGCCCTGGGAACACTGAAGCTTTCTTT.

The chain has TRBV5-1 and TRBJ1-1; D is perhaps TRBD1 (6 bases). CDR1 and CDR2 from the germline V gene are SGHRS and YFSETQ. This CDR3 is 15 amino acids long. The V gene lost 4 bases and the J gene lost 0 bases, with 13 bases spanning the gap. In DNA, the CDR3 is TGCGCCAGCAGCCCGGACGGGGGGCTGAACACTGAAGCTTTCTTT. This gives the protein CASSPDGGLNTEAFF.

The chain has TRBV5-8 and TRBJ2-1; 7 bases align to TRBD1. V was clipped by 4 bases and J by 0 bases; unmatched bases: 7. Germline CDR1 reads SGHTS; CDR2 reads YDEGEE. The CDR3 runs to 16 residues. The DNA of the CDR3 is TGTGCCAGCAGCGTGGAGGACAGGAGCTCCTACAATGAGCAGTTCTTC. Translation gives CASSVEDRSSYNEQFF.

The table lists this clone with a count of one. This chain links TRBV27 with TRBJ2-5; 10 nucleotides match TRBD2. Trimming cost V 0 bases and J 2 bases; bases outside gene matches: 9. This CDR3 has 18 amino acids. CDR1 is MNHEY, CDR2 SMNVEV, per germline (reference sequence). CDR3 DNA: TGTGCCAGCAGTTTATCCCGGCTAGCGGGGGCGGTACAAGAGACCCAGTACTTC. Residues: CASSLSRLAGAVQETQYF.

The chain employs TRBV10-3 and TRBJ1-4; possibly TRBD1 for D (6 bases). Germline values: CDR1 ENHRY, CDR2 SYGVKD. CDR3 length: 20 residues. Trimming cost V 0 bases and J 4 bases, with 24 bases left between them. The CDR3 DNA sequence: TGTGCCATCAGTGAGTCATACCGTCACACAGGGTTAGGGGATAATGAAAAACTGTTTTTT. Protein sequence: CAISESYRHTGLGDNEKLFF.

The DNA of the CDR3 is TGTGCCAGCTTCGGGACAGACATTGAGGGGATGAACACTGAAGCTTTCTTT. Amino acids: CASFGTDIEGMNTEAFF. The chain joins TRBV18 to TRBJ1-1, with TRBD1 identical over 7 bases. CDR1 is KGHSH, CDR2 LQKENI, per germline. The CDR3 has 17 amino acids. Trimming cost V 7 bases and J 0 bases; bases outside gene matches: 14. Combining the CDR3 with reference TRBV18 and TRBJ1-1 gives the whole variable domain NAGVMQNPRHLVRRRGQEARLRCSPMKGHSHVYWYRQLPEEGLKFMVYLQKENIIDESGMPKERFSAEFPKEGPSILRIQQVVRGDSAAYFCASFGTDIEGMNTEAFFGQGTRLTVV.

This chain links TRBV7-2 with TRBJ2-3, with 9 bases matching TRBD2. Germline CDR1 reads SGHTA; CDR2 reads FQGNSA. The V and J ends lost 5 bases and 2 bases, in that order; junction bases with no gene match: 14. The CDR3 covers 18 residues. This CDR3 reads CASSPQRDSGGDTDTQYF. Written as DNA, the CDR3 is TGTGCCAGCAGCCCGCAGAGGGATAGCGGGGGCGACACAGATACGCAGTATTTT.

The chain carries TRBV11-3 and TRBJ1-6; D not resolved. The CDR3 runs to 16 residues. Germline-derived CDR1 and CDR2 are SGHNT and YENEEA. Trimming removed 4 bases from V and 8 bases from J, with 18 bases in between. CDR3 amino acids: CASSYHGVSLYSPLHF. The CDR3 DNA is TGTGCCAGCAGCTACCACGGGGTTTCCTTGTATTCACCCCTCCACTTT.

The chain carries TRBV28 and TRBJ1-4, with a weak D call TRBD1 (6 bases). Germline V gives CDR1 MDHEN, CDR2 SYDVKM. V shed 6 bases and J shed 5 bases, with 13 bases lying between them. The CDR3 spans 14 residues. The CDR3 region is CASRRGQRNEKLFF. DNA of the CDR3: TGTGCCAGCAGACGGGGGCAGAGGAATGAAAAACTGTTTTTT.

The rearrangement uses TRBV11-1 and TRBJ1-6; D gene unclear. CDR3 length: 15 amino acids. Germline V gives CDR1 SGHAT, CDR2 FQDESV (reference sequence). Trimming pared 1 base from V and 9 bases from J, leaving 13 bases between. This chain's CDR3 is CASSLGSTPGSPLHF. The DNA for the CDR3 is TGTGCCAGCAGCTTAGGTTCCACGCCTGGTTCACCCCTCCACTTT.

This chain connects TRBV11-1 to TRBJ1-1; unclear D gene. Germline loops: CDR1 SGHAT, CDR2 FQDESV (reference sequence). The V and J ends lost 1 base and 2 bases respectively, with 5 bases between them. The CDR3 spans 13 residues. The DNA for the CDR3 is TGTGCCAGCAGCTTAGGGACCAACACTGAAGCTTTCTTT. Its protein is CASSLGTNTEAFF.

V gene TRBV25-1 combines with J gene TRBJ2-7, with 10 bases aligning to TRBD2. There are 17 residues in the CDR3. Germline V CDR1 and CDR2: MGHDK, SYGVNS. Losses at the gene ends were 4 bases for V and 2 bases for J; bases not matched to a gene: 11. CDR3 sequence reads: CASSVGVLAGTPYEQYF. The CDR3 region has the DNA TGTGCCAGCAGTGTAGGGGTACTAGCGGGGACCCCCTACGAGCAGTACTTC.

In this sample, this clone turned up a few times. The rearrangement links TRBV11-2 to TRBJ1-2; tentatively, D is TRBD1 (6 bases). The V gene lost 6 bases and the J gene lost 4 bases, with 12 bases spanning the gap. In germline, CDR1 is SGHAT, CDR2 FQNNGV. This CDR3 comprises 13 residues. CDR3 sequence reads: CASSSQGIYGYTF. CDR3 in DNA: TGTGCCAGCAGTTCTCAGGGGATCTATGGCTACACCTTC.

This clone came up once. This chain uses TRBV4-3 with TRBJ2-1; 7 bases fit TRBD1. The CDR3 spans 14 residues. The junction had 4 bases not matched to a gene; V was cut back by 3 bases and J by 5 bases. The germline gives CDR1 LGHNA, CDR2 YSLEER. CDR3 DNA: TGCGCCAGCAGCCACAGGGACAGCGACAATGAGCAGTTCTTC. Its protein is CASSHRDSDNEQFF.

The chain joins TRBV7-8 to TRBJ2-1; D is tentatively TRBD1 or TRBD2 (5 bases each). Trimming left V 2 bases short and J 5 bases short, with 19 bases between. Germline CDR1 and CDR2: SGHVS and FQNEAQ. The CDR3 spans 17 residues. Here the CDR3 DNA reads TGTGCCAGCAGCTTATCCCGGGACGAATCTTTACACAATGAGCAGTTCTTC. It yields the protein CASSLSRDESLHNEQFF.

J is TRBJ1-2 and V is TRBV6-5, with TRBD1 matching 8 bases. The germline V gene encodes CDR1 MNHEY and CDR2 SVGAGI. Trimming removed 6 bases from V and 2 bases from J; junction bases left unmatched: 2. This CDR3 region has 13 residues. The CDR3 sequence is CASRRTGNYGYTF. The CDR3, as DNA: TGTGCCAGCAGACGGACAGGGAACTATGGCTACACCTTC.

The CDR3, as DNA: TGCGCCAGCAGTGATTCCCGGGACTGGGACAATGAGCAGTTCTTC. Its translation is CASSDSRDWDNEQFF. J is TRBJ2-1 and V is TRBV10-1, with a tentative D call TRBD2 (6 bases). CDR1 and CDR2 (germline): WNHNN, SYGVQD (reference sequence). The CDR3 covers 15 residues. V was pared by 3 bases and J by 5 bases, with 14 bases between.

This chain links TRBV7-2 with TRBJ2-2, with TRBD2 matching over 9 bases. CDR1 and CDR2 (germline): SGHTA, FQGNSA. Trimming cost V 1 base and J 5 bases; bases outside gene matches: 2. CDR3 length: 15 residues. The CDR3 sequence is CASSLVSGSTGELFF. The CDR3 coding sequence is TGTGCCAGCAGCTTAGTTAGCGGGAGTACCGGGGAGCTGTTTTTT.

The rearrangement links TRBV7-2 to TRBJ1-5; 9 nucleotides match TRBD1. The CDR3 sequence is 16 residues long. Losses at the gene ends were 5 bases for V and 5 bases for J; bases not matched to a gene: 10. Germline V gene lookup returns CDR1 SGHTA and CDR2 FQGNSA. This chain's CDR3 is CASSPSTGGMDQPQHF. The CDR3 DNA sequence: TGTGCCAGCAGCCCCTCAACAGGGGGCATGGATCAGCCCCAGCATTTT.

The chain recombines TRBV11-2 with TRBJ1-4; D not certain. The CDR3 is 14 residues long. Germline CDR1 reads SGHAT; CDR2 reads FQNNGV. V lost 5 bases and J 2 bases, leaving 9 bases between the germline ends. The CDR3 protein is CASSTGRTNEKLFF. CDR3 in DNA: TGTGCCAGCAGCACCGGACGGACTAATGAAAAACTGTTTTTT.

The genes are TRBV6-4 and TRBJ2-2; D not certain. The V gene's germline CDR1 is MRHNA and CDR2 SNTAGT. The CDR3 is made up of 14 amino acids. V was cut by 6 bases and J by 7 bases, with 15 bases left in between. The CDR3 DNA follows: TGTGCCAGCAGCCCTAGACCGGGCGGCGGGGAGCTGTTTTTT. Its protein product is CASSPRPGGGELFF.

The chain has TRBV5-4 and TRBJ2-1; D remains ambiguous. The CDR3 loop spans 13 amino acids. Between the trimmed V and J ends, which lost 4 bases and 3 bases, there was a span of 8 bases. Germline lookup yields CDR1 SGHNT and CDR2 YYREEE (reference sequence). The CDR3 bases are TGTGCCAGCAGCGTGGACCGCTACAATGAGCAGTTCTTC. Translating it yields CASSVDRYNEQFF.

CDR3 coding DNA: TGCGCCAGCAGCTTGGGGACTTTTACCTACGAGCAGTACTTC. Protein sequence: CASSLGTFTYEQYF. The V and J genes are TRBV5-1 and TRBJ2-7; D may be TRBD2 (5 bases). Trimming cost V 0 bases and J 2 bases, with 9 bases left between them. CDR1 SGHRS and CDR2 YFSETQ come from the germline V gene. This CDR3 spans 14 amino acids.